Below, 21 T cell receptor beta chains from the same sample are listed, as sequenced in a study of cytomegalovirus exposure and HLA in healthy donors. PCR primers comprised 60 Vbeta and 13 Jbeta primers. Assay: immunoSEQ multiplex PCR; the TCRdb copy retains only in-frame clones and omits some. The sample holds more than 90,000 clones, 75% seen once. The sample taken for sequencing was PBMCs. These receptors all stem from a man aged 45-60 years in good health and CMV-seronegative.

The rearrangement joins TRBV5-5 to TRBJ2-3, with 7 bases identical to TRBD2. This CDR3 has 13 amino acids. Germline CDR1 SGHKS, CDR2 YYEKEE (reference sequence). The ends lost 2 bases at V and 6 bases at J; junction bases unmatched: 3. CDR3 DNA sequence: TGTGCCAGCAGCTTTGCGGGAGATGATACGCAGTATTTT. Translation: CASSFAGDDTQYF.

This sequence joins TRBV7-3 and TRBJ2-4, with 7 bases lining up with TRBD2. Germline V gene sequence: CDR1 SGHTA, CDR2 FQGTGA. Trimming at V came to 5 bases and at J to 5 bases, leaving 9 bases not matched to a gene. CDR3 size: 15 residues. The CDR3 loop reads CASSLMGGIQNIQYF. As DNA, the CDR3 is TGTGCCAGCAGCCTTATGGGGGGGATCCAAAACATTCAGTACTTC. The whole variable domain, filled in from reference TRBV7-3 and TRBJ2-4, reads GAGVSQTPSNKVTEKGKYVELRCDPISGHTALYWYRQSLGQGPEFLIYFQGTGAADDSGLPNDRFFAVRPEGSVSTLKIQRTERGDSAVYLCASSLMGGIQNIQYFGAGTRLSVL.

This clone is a singleton in its sample. The chain links TRBV6-1 to TRBJ1-2; 8 bases are shared with TRBD1. Germline values: CDR1 MNHNS, CDR2 SASEGT. The CDR3 contains 13 residues. Unmatched junction bases numbered 4, after V lost 4 bases and J lost 6 bases. In DNA form, the CDR3 reads TGTGCCAGCAGTGTCAGGGGGCAGGATGGCTACACCTTC. It is translated as CASSVRGQDGYTF.

This chain joins TRBV6-6 and TRBJ1-2; the D is unclear. V gave up 6 bases and J gave up 2 bases, with 13 bases separating them. The CDR3 runs 14 residues. Per the germline V gene, CDR1 is MNHNY and CDR2 is SVGAGI (reference sequence). The CDR3 bases are TGTGCCAGCAGCACTCCGGGTCCCAACTATGGCTACACCTTC. Amino acids: CASSTPGPNYGYTF.

The rearrangement links TRBV7-8 to TRBJ2-7; 7 nucleotides match TRBD2. There are 15 residues in the CDR3. V trimming: 1 base; J trimming: 4 bases; junction bases outside the gene matches: 7. Per the germline V gene, CDR1 is SGHVS and CDR2 is FQNEAQ. This CDR3 is CASSLESSGAYEQYF. Written as DNA, the CDR3 is TGTGCCAGCAGCTTAGAATCTAGCGGAGCTTACGAGCAGTACTTC.

The chain couples TRBV28 to TRBJ2-7, with D possibly matching TRBD1 (6 bases). The CDR3 is 14 amino acids. The germline CDR1 and CDR2 sequences are MDHEN and SYDVKM. Deletions cut 8 bases from V and 7 bases from J, with 21 bases between. CDR3 region: CASSNRVSRYEQYF. CDR3 bases: TGTGCCAGCTCAAACAGGGTTTCAAGGTATGAGCAGTACTTC.

The chain links TRBV7-3 to TRBJ1-1; tentative D call: TRBD1 (6 bases). The CDR3 has 13 amino acids. CDR1 and CDR2 (germline): SGHTA, FQGTGA. V lost 5 bases and J 5 bases, leaving 12 bases between the germline ends. The CDR3 sequence: CASSPTQGTEAFF. The DNA of the CDR3 is TGTGCCAGCAGCCCAACGCAGGGGACTGAAGCTTTCTTT.

This clone has only one observation. The chain combines TRBV7-9 with TRBJ1-5; no reliable D call. The CDR3 contains 12 residues. Deletions cut 7 bases from V and 5 bases from J, with 9 bases between. Germline CDR1 and CDR2: SEHNR and FQNEAQ (reference sequence). The CDR3 nucleotides read TGTGCCAGCACTCGGTTTGATCAGCCCCAGCATTTT. Its translation is CASTRFDQPQHF.

Worth noting for this clone: This same CDR3 is encoded by further DNA sequences in the sample. V usage is TRBV19 and J usage is TRBJ2-2; 9 nucleotides match TRBD1. Germline values: CDR1 LNHDA, CDR2 SQIVND (reference sequence). This CDR3 spans 14 amino acids. J gave up 5 bases and V 6 bases, and 4 bases lay outside the gene matches. The CDR3 is CASRTGGGTGELFF. CDR3 nucleotide sequence: TGTGCCAGTAGGACAGGGGGAGGTACCGGGGAGCTGTTTTTT.

This chain uses TRBV7-9 with TRBJ1-2, with TRBD1 as a possible D gene (5 bases). The CDR3 covers 17 residues. Germline V gene data show CDR1 as SEHNR and CDR2 as FQNEAQ (reference sequence). V was cut by 2 bases and J by 5 bases, with 21 bases left in between. CDR3 residues: CASSLHGAGGTFYGYTF. CDR3 bases: TGTGCCAGCAGCTTACACGGAGCCGGGGGGACGTTTTATGGCTACACCTTC. The full variable domain, its missing parts supplied by reference TRBV7-9 and TRBJ1-2, is DTGVSQNPRHKITKRGQNVTFRCDPISEHNRLYWYRQTLGQGPEFLTYFQNEAQLEKSRLLSDRFSAERPKGSFSTLEIQRTEQGDSAMYLCASSLHGAGGTFYGYTFGSGTRLTVV.

The rearrangement uses TRBV9 and TRBJ2-3; the match to TRBD1 covers 7 bases. The germline gives CDR1 SGDLS, CDR2 YYNGEE. The V gene end was trimmed by 2 bases and the J gene end by 4 bases; junction bases not matched to a gene: 4. The CDR3 runs 14 residues. In nucleotides, the CDR3 is TGTGCCAGCAGCGTGGACAGGTCCTCAGATACGCAGTATTTT. It translates to CASSVDRSSDTQYF.

J is TRBJ1-3 and V is TRBV7-8, with D possibly matching TRBD1 (5 bases). The CDR3 length is 14 residues. The germline V and J ends were trimmed by 0 bases and 4 bases, with 7 bases remaining between them. The germline gives CDR1 SGHVS, CDR2 FQNEAQ. CDR3 sequence (DNA): TGTGCCAGCAGCTTAGCGCAGGGCGGAAACACCATATATTTT. Protein sequence: CASSLAQGGNTIYF.

The chain combines TRBV6-4 with TRBJ2-1; 9 nucleotides line up with TRBD1. This CDR3 has 15 amino acids. Germline-derived CDR1 and CDR2 are MRHNA and SNTAGT. With V trimmed by 5 bases and J by 0 bases, 2 bases remained unmatched. The CDR3 nucleotides read TGTGCCAGCAGTTTGGACAGGGGCTCCTACAATGAGCAGTTCTTC. This sequence encodes CASSLDRGSYNEQFF.

The chain couples TRBV5-6 to TRBJ2-5; the D is unclear. The CDR3 extends over 13 amino acids. Germline V gives CDR1 SGHDT, CDR2 YYEEEE. Trimming took off 2 bases at V and 5 bases at J, with 10 bases between the two ends. CDR3: CASSFQAPETQYF. The CDR3 DNA is TGTGCCAGCAGCTTTCAGGCCCCCGAGACCCAGTACTTC.

This clone was seen a few times. The genes are TRBV30 and TRBJ2-3, with D possibly being TRBD2 (5 bases). Trimming cost V 2 bases and J 8 bases, with 8 bases left between them. In germline, CDR1 is GTSNPN, CDR2 SVGIG (reference sequence). The CDR3 spans 11 residues. CDR3 residues: CAWSTAGTQYF. CDR3 bases: TGTGCCTGGAGTACGGCGGGTACGCAGTATTTT.

The chain uses TRBV28 and TRBJ2-7; 9 bases match TRBD1. The CDR3 loop spans 16 amino acids. The germline gives CDR1 MDHEN, CDR2 SYDVKM. V lost 3 bases to trimming and J lost 3 bases; unmatched junction nucleotides: 9. The CDR3 bases are TGTGCCAGCAGTTTTTCCAAGGACAGGGGAAACTACGAGCAGTACTTC. Translation gives CASSFSKDRGNYEQYF.

The chain uses TRBV5-4 and TRBJ2-7, with D perhaps TRBD2 (5 bases). This CDR3 has 15 amino acids. V was clipped by 3 bases and J by 2 bases, with 15 bases between them. CDR1 and CDR2 (germline): SGHNT, YYREEE (reference sequence). Here the CDR3 reads CASSSDRDMAYEQYF. The CDR3 nucleotides read TGTGCCAGCAGCTCTGACCGGGATATGGCCTACGAGCAGTACTTC.

Points on this clone: One junction end does not reproduce the germline sequence, and a read error may be involved. The chain employs TRBV7-9 and TRBJ2-7; TRBD2 might be the D (5 bases). The CDR3 consists of 16 residues. CDR1 and CDR2 (germline): SEHNR, FQNEAQ (reference sequence). CDR3 loop: CSSSLGSVSSSYEQYF. DNA for the CDR3: TGTTCCAGCAGCTTAGGGAGCGTGTCGAGCTCCTACGAGCAGTACTTC.

The V call is TRBV7-2, the J call TRBJ1-1, with 9 nucleotides matching TRBD1. Germline loops: CDR1 SGHTA, CDR2 FQGNSA. V dropped 3 bases and J dropped 8; count of bases not matched to a gene: 10. This CDR3 has 15 residues. The CDR3 DNA sequence: TGTGCCAGCAGCTTTGCACCGGGACAGGGATTCGAAGCTTTCTTT. It codes for CASSFAPGQGFEAFF.

This chain connects TRBV7-2 to TRBJ2-5, with 10 bases fitting TRBD1. V lost 5 bases and J lost 5; bases outside the gene matches: 8. This CDR3 contains 15 residues. Germline lookup yields CDR1 SGHTA and CDR2 FQGNSA. CDR3 DNA sequence: TGTGCCAGCAGCCAGTCCGGGACAGGGGTGGAGACCCAGTACTTC. Its protein product is CASSQSGTGVETQYF. The full variable domain, in which reference TRBV7-2 and TRBJ2-5 provide the parts outside the CDR3, is GAGVSQSPSNKVTEKGKDVELRCDPISGHTALYWYRQSLGQGLEFLIYFQGNSAPDKSGLPSDRFSAERTGGSVSTLTIQRTQQEDSAVYLCASSQSGTGVETQYFGPGTRLLVL.

V gene TRBV5-1 combines with J gene TRBJ1-1, with 7 nucleotides matching TRBD1. V trimming: 4 bases; J trimming: 11 bases; junction bases outside the gene matches: 11. CDR1 and CDR2 (germline): SGHRS, YFSETQ. The CDR3 is made up of 13 amino acids. CDR3 DNA: TGCGCCAGCAGCCTTAAAGGGGGCGATCCGGCTTTCTTT. Protein product: CASSLKGGDPAFF.